This T cell receptor beta chain was identified in a study of cytomegalovirus exposure and HLA in healthy donors. Comments on this clone: Antigen unknown.

The PCR made use of 60 Vbeta and 13 Jbeta primers. Sequenced by immunoSEQ multiplex PCR; TCRdb stores in-frame clones only, minus some. This repertoire shows 120,000 or so clones, around three quarters found once; its top ten account for less than 3%. Findings and caveats of the study: Using a false discovery rate of 0.05, a later analysis showed that some 16,000 TCR beta sequences were associated with HLA alleles.

Donors counted as nominally healthy when sampled, yet unrecorded immune exposures were likely. The germline V gene has CDR1 SGHNT and CDR2 YENEEA. V lost 4 bases, J lost 4 bases, and 7 bases stayed unmatched. The CDR3 length is 14 residues. Sequenced input: PBMCs. This clonotype was sampled from a man aged 25-40 years in good health and CMV-seronegative. This chain joins TRBV11-3 and TRBJ2-7; 7 nucleotides agree with TRBD2. CDR3 sequence (DNA): TGTGCCAGCAGCTCGGTCGGGAGGAGGTACGAGCAGTACTTC. As protein: CASSSVGRRYEQYF.